This TCR beta chain derives from a study of human T cells and chemical hapten exposure. Points from the study as a whole: No change in TCRs above 1 in 1000 frequency was produced by DPC sensitization.

On this clonotype itself: Its cognate antigen is unknown. The junction does not match germline at one end; this may be a read error.

The time point: patch test 2, 6 weeks after DPC sensitization. Stated treatment: therapeutic diphenylcyclopropenone sensitization with weekly scalp DPC. Alopecia patients deemed DPC-suitable, aged 18 to 70, excluding pregnancy. The CDR3 consists of 13 residues. MiXCR, applied by TCRdb to the RACE reads, yields one record per CDR3 protein. The sample includes about 84,000 distinct CDR3 sequences, more than 9% of them seen just once. The chain employs TRBV12-3 or TRBV12-4 and TRBJ1-2; unclear D gene. Material: whole blood, obtained in connection with sensitization to the hapten diphenylcyclopropenone (DPC). The receptor was isolated from a woman aged 45-65 years with alopecia areata. Some clones in this sample may be carry-over from other donors' samples. The DNA of the CDR3 is TGTGCCAACAGTTTCGGGAGTAACTATGGCTACACCTTC. Amino acid sequence: CANSFGSNYGYTF.